Listed below are T cell receptor beta chains from one sample, sequenced in a study of cytomegalovirus exposure and HLA in healthy donors. Only in-frame clones appear in the TCRdb table, and some are missing; sequencing was by immunoSEQ multiplex PCR. The table has 130,000 to 150,000 clones, approximately 80% seen once. Sequencing was performed on PBMCs. These receptors were obtained from a woman between 18 and 29 years old in good health and CMV-seropositive. The CDR3 runs from the conserved cysteine through the conserved F or W. A D gene is named only where the DNA matches it firmly. Only part of the rows carry a size: once, few, many, or a class if the clone is expanded.

.	TRBV7-6	TRBD1	TRBJ2-3	TGTGCCAGCAGCCCGCGACAGGGAAATACGCAGTATTTT	CASSPRQGNTQYF
once	TRBV19	.	TRBJ1-2	TGTGCCAGTAACTCCCAACCCGAGAAGTATGGCTACACCTTC	CASNSQPEKYGYTF
.	TRBV9	.	TRBJ2-6	TGTGCCAGCAGCGTAGGGCCCTCTGGGGCCAACGTCCTGACTTTC	CASSVGPSGANVLTF
.	TRBV5-1	.	TRBJ1-1	TGCGCCAGCAGCCCGGCACCAACAGGGCCCCCTGAAGCTTTCTTT	CASSPAPTGPPEAFF
.	TRBV6-6	TRBD1	TRBJ1-1	TGTGCCAGCAGTTCCAGGGGGGAGACTGAAGCTTTCTTT	CASSSRGETEAFF
.	TRBV5-4	TRBD2	TRBJ2-1	TGTGCCAGCAGCGATCGACTAGCGGGGAATAATGAGCAGTTCTTC	CASSDRLAGNNEQFF
.	TRBV5-1	.	TRBJ2-3	TGCGCCAGCAGCTTGAGGAGGGGATCTAGCACAGATACGCAGTATTTT	CASSLRRGSSTDTQYF
few	TRBV15	TRBD1	TRBJ2-7	TGTGCCACCAGCAGCACAGGACAGGGGTACGAGCAGTACTTC	CATSSTGQGYEQYF
.	TRBV6-1	TRBD2	TRBJ2-5	TGTGCCAGCAGTAGGGGACTACTGCTGGGGGAGACCCAGTACTTC	CASSRGLLLGETQYF
once	TRBV5-1	.	TRBJ2-6	TGCGCCAGCTCGTTCCCCCTCTCTGGGGCCGACGTCCTGACTTTC	CASSFPLSGADVLTF
.	TRBV6-4	TRBD2	TRBJ2-3	TGTGCCAGCAGTGACTCACTAGCGGGGGGGCCAGATACGCAGTATTTT	CASSDSLAGGPDTQYF
few	TRBV30	.	TRBJ1-3	TGTGCCTGGAGTGTACTAGTGCTCAGTGGGAGTAACACCATATATTTT	CAWSVLVLSGSNTIYF
once	TRBV7-2	.	TRBJ1-4	TGTGCCAGCAGCGACCAGGGGCTCGCTAATGAAAAACTGTTTTTT	CASSDQGLANEKLFF
.	TRBV6-6	TRBD2	TRBJ2-5	TGTGCCAGCAGCTGGACTAGCGGGGGGCAAGAGACCCAGTACTTC	CASSWTSGGQETQYF
.	TRBV7-2	TRBD2	TRBJ2-3	TGTGCCAGCAGCCCCCAGGGGGGGGCGGGGGGGCCAGATACGCAGTATTTT	CASSPQGGAGGPDTQYF
.	TRBV18	TRBD2	TRBJ2-1	TGTGCCAGCTCACCACCGAGCGGGGGGGCGGTATATGAGCAGTTCTTC	CASSPPSGGAVYEQFF
few	TRBV7-8	.	TRBJ1-2	TGTGCCAGCAGCGAGGGGACAACCGGCTACACCTTC	CASSEGTTGYTF
.	TRBV4-3	TRBD2	TRBJ2-1	TGCGCCAGCAGCCAAGATTTAGCGGGGGGAAATGAGCAGTTCTTC	CASSQDLAGGNEQFF
.	TRBV19	.	TRBJ1-1	TGTGCCAGTAGTCCGCGAGAATACACTGAAGCTTTCTTT	CASSPREYTEAFF
.	TRBV5-1	.	TRBJ2-7	TGCGCCAGCAGCTTGGCCGGGGTCTCCTACGAGCAGTACTTC	CASSLAGVSYEQYF
.	TRBV2	TRBD2	TRBJ2-5	TGTGCCAGCAGTGAAGTAGCTAGCGGGGGAGCCCAGTACTTC	CASSEVASGGAQYF
.	TRBV28	.	TRBJ2-3	TGTGCCAGCAGTGTGGGTCGTGGGGGCGCAGATACGCAGTATTTT	CASSVGRGGADTQYF
.	TRBV9	.	TRBJ1-3	TGTGCCAGCAGCGTAGAACCTGGGGGGGCTAATGGAAACACCATATATTTT	CASSVEPGGANGNTIYF
.	TRBV5-1	.	TRBJ2-3	TGCGCCAGCAGTACTGGGAGGTCAGATACGCAGTATTTT	CASSTGRSDTQYF